This record concerns one T cell receptor beta chain sequence. As yet, its antigen is unknown. This specimen comes from a study of T cell repertoires in aging, cancer and after chemotherapy. Rearranged V-D-J TRB sequences were amplified with a mixed TRB-A/B primer pool. TCRdb independently ran MiXCR on the multiplex PCR reads; one entry per CDR3 protein. The sample shows about 2,500 distinct CDR3 sequences, about 30% of them seen only once. Peripheral blood genomic DNA, not sorted cells or RNA, was the template. Study-wide results and limits: Across the chemotherapy interval, each cancer cohort showed higher median generation probability, suggesting thymic rebound. In healthy donors, age-related TCR diversity loss mainly reflected lost richness. Untreated cancer patients had significantly lower blood TCR diversity than age-matched healthy donors.

V gave up 0 bases and J gave up 0 bases, with 6 bases separating them. The CDR3 totals 13 residues. CDR1 DFQATT and CDR2 SNEGSKA come from the germline V gene (reference sequence). This clonotype originated in a human donor with a solid tumor. Material for sequencing was blood. V is TRBV20-1 and J is TRBJ2-7, with D possibly being TRBD2 (5 bases). The CDR3 DNA sequence: TGCAGTGCTAGAGAGCGGGCCTCCTACGAGCAGTACTTC. Translation: CSARERASYEQYF.